The entry that follows covers one TCR beta chain sequence. The antigen is not known. Other DNA sequences from this sample encode an identical CDR3 as well. This record comes from a study of shared clonotypes between healthy human individuals. Notes on the study in general: It was observed that approximately 5% of naive CD4 clonotypes were shared across a handful of donors. Among donors, sharing of clonotypes was expected to be affected by sequencing depth.

CDR3 size: 15 residues. V was clipped by 0 bases and J by 1 base, with 9 bases between them. The germline gives CDR1 SGDLS, CDR2 YYNGEE. Sequencing was at deep level. Original methodology: Because ImmunoSEQ provided only junction sequences with no quality scores, the filtering differed. Data came from immunoSEQ multiplex PCR; TCRdb stores just in-frame clones and leaves some out. V, J and clone size are taken as reported in that table, and D and trimming were inferred from the DNA itself. The sample yields a few million clones, over 85% seen once. This sequence joins TRBV9 and TRBJ2-3, with D possibly being TRBD1 or TRBD2 (5 bases each). This sequence was found in a man aged 18 to 30 in good health. Some clones in this sample may be carry-over from other donors' samples. The sequenced sample was naive CD4+ T cells from PBMCs. Subset noted: CD45RA+ positively selected. CDR3 nucleotide sequence: TGTGCCAGCAGCGTAGGTAGGGGAGGCACAGATACGCAGTATTTT. This encodes CASSVGRGGTDTQYF.